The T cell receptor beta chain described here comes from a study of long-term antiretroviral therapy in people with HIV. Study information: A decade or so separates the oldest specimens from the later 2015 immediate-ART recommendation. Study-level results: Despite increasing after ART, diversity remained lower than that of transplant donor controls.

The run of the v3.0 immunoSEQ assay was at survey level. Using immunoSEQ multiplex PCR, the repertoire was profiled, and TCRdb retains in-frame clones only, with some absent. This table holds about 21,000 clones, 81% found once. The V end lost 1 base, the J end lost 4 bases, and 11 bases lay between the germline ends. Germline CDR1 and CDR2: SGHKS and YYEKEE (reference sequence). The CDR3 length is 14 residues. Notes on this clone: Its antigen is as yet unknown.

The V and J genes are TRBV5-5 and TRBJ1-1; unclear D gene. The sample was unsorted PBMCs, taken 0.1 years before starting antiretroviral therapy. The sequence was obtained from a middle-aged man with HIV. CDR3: CASSLTLLPTEAFF. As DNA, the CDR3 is TGTGCCAGCAGCTTGACTCTATTGCCCACTGAAGCTTTCTTT.